This note documents a single TCR beta chain sequence. The method was immunoSEQ multiplex PCR; TCRdb's version includes in-frame clones alone and lacks a portion of them. The sample has 250,000 to 350,000 clones; about four fifths are singletons. The record originates from a study of blood T cell repertoires in COVID-19. After removal of 5 bases from V and 5 bases from J, the junction contained 10 bases not matched to a gene. Germline CDR1 SGHRS, CDR2 YFSETQ. This CDR3 is 15 amino acids long. This sequence originates from a human donor with COVID-19, enrolled during active disease. The donor label of this sample is uncertain. The gene calls are TRBV5-1 and TRBJ2-7; 10 bases map to TRBD1. The sample consisted of peripheral blood. CDR3 in DNA: TGCGCCAGCAGTCGTGCCGGACAGGGGGTCCACGAGCAGTACTTC. Residues: CASSRAGQGVHEQYF.